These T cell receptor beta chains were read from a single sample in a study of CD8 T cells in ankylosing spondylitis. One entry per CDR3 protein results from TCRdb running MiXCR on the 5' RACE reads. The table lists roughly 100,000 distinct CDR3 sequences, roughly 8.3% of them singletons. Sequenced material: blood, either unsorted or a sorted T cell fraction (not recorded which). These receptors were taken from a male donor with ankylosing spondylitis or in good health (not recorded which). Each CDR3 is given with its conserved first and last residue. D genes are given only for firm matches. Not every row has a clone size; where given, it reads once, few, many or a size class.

CDR3nt: TGTACCATCTGTTTATATTGGACTAGCGGGAGGGAGAACACCGGGGAGCTGTTTTTT; CDR3aa: CTICLYWTSGRENTGELFF; v_gene: TRBV3-1; d_gene: TRBD2; abundance: NA; j_gene: TRBJ2-2
CDR3nt: TGTGCCAGCAGCCGGACGGGAACCTATAATTCACCCCTCCACTTT; CDR3aa: CASSRTGTYNSPLHF; v_gene: TRBV9; d_gene: NA; abundance: few; j_gene: TRBJ1-6
CDR3nt: TGTGCCAGCAGTTTATTAGGACGGCCGAATAATTCACCCCTCCACTTT; CDR3aa: CASSLLGRPNNSPLHF; v_gene: TRBV27; d_gene: NA; abundance: many; j_gene: TRBJ1-6
CDR3nt: TGCGCCAGCAGCTTGGGCCCGATGAACACTGAAGCTTTCTTT; CDR3aa: CASSLGPMNTEAFF; v_gene: TRBV5-1; d_gene: NA; abundance: few; j_gene: TRBJ1-1
CDR3nt: TGTGCCAGCAGCTCCCGGGACAGGGGTCTCCCAGATGGAACGCAGTATTTT; CDR3aa: CASSSRDRGLPDGTQYF; v_gene: TRBV7-2; d_gene: TRBD1; abundance: many; j_gene: TRBJ2-3
CDR3nt: TGCGCCAGCAGCCAAGATCCCCCCGCGCAGGCAACTAATGAAAAACTGTTTTTT; CDR3aa: CASSQDPPAQATNEKLFF; v_gene: TRBV4-3; d_gene: NA; abundance: many; j_gene: TRBJ1-4
CDR3nt: TGTGCCAGCAGATTACTCCCCGGGACTAGGGGTGACACAGATACGCAGTATTTT; CDR3aa: CASRLLPGTRGDTDTQYF; v_gene: TRBV12-3/TRBV12-4; d_gene: TRBD2; abundance: many; j_gene: TRBJ2-3
CDR3nt: TGTGCCAGCAGCCCGAGACTAGCGGAGTACAATGAGCAGCTCTTC; CDR3aa: CASSPRLAEYNEQLF; v_gene: TRBV27; d_gene: TRBD2; abundance: NA; j_gene: TRBJ2-1
CDR3nt: TGTGCCAGCAGTTTAGGATTGATGGCGATAGCGGGTGAAGAGACCCAGTACTTC; CDR3aa: CASSLGLMAIAGEETQYF; v_gene: TRBV12-3/TRBV12-4; d_gene: TRBD2; abundance: many; j_gene: TRBJ2-5
CDR3nt: TGCGCCAGCAGCCCAGGGGGGCCCGCAGATACGCAGTATTTT; CDR3aa: CASSPGGPADTQYF; v_gene: TRBV5-1; d_gene: NA; abundance: many; j_gene: TRBJ2-3
CDR3nt: TGTGCCAGCAGCCCCGGGGTGAGCTCCTACGAGCAGTACTTC; CDR3aa: CASSPGVSSYEQYF; v_gene: TRBV7-2; d_gene: NA; abundance: many; j_gene: TRBJ2-7
CDR3nt: TGCGCCAGCAGCCAAGGCCAGGGACTTCTCAGCTACGAGCAGTACTTC; CDR3aa: CASSQGQGLLSYEQYF; v_gene: TRBV4-1; d_gene: NA; abundance: NA; j_gene: TRBJ2-7
CDR3nt: TGTGCCAGCAGAGATAGCGGGGCGACCTACGAGCAGTACTTC; CDR3aa: CASRDSGATYEQYF; v_gene: TRBV25-1; d_gene: TRBD2; abundance: many; j_gene: TRBJ2-7
CDR3nt: TGTGCCAGCAGGCCGCTGGGGGGCCACGGCTACACCTTC; CDR3aa: CASRPLGGHGYTF; v_gene: TRBV12-3/TRBV12-4; d_gene: NA; abundance: many; j_gene: TRBJ1-2
CDR3nt: TGCAGTGCTAAAGATACGAATAATTCACCCCTCCACTTT; CDR3aa: CSAKDTNNSPLHF; v_gene: TRBV20-1; d_gene: NA; abundance: many; j_gene: TRBJ1-6
CDR3nt: TGTGCCAGCAGCTTAAGCACAGATACGCAGTATTTT; CDR3aa: CASSLSTDTQYF; v_gene: TRBV5-1; d_gene: NA; abundance: many; j_gene: TRBJ2-3
CDR3nt: TGCAGCGCCTCAACAGGGGGCCCCAATCAGCCCCAGCATTTT; CDR3aa: CSASTGGPNQPQHF; v_gene: TRBV29-1; d_gene: TRBD1; abundance: many; j_gene: TRBJ1-5
CDR3nt: TGTGCCAGCTCACCCTTTGCACGGCTAAGCTCCTACGAGCAGTACTTC; CDR3aa: CASSPFARLSSYEQYF; v_gene: TRBV18; d_gene: NA; abundance: many; j_gene: TRBJ2-7
CDR3nt: TGTGCCACTTCCGTCAAGAACACTGAAGCTTTCTTT; CDR3aa: CATSVKNTEAFF; v_gene: TRBV12-3/TRBV12-4; d_gene: NA; abundance: many; j_gene: TRBJ1-1
CDR3nt: TGTGCCAGCAGCTTAGCTAGCGGGGTAACAGATACGCAGTATTTT; CDR3aa: CASSLASGVTDTQYF; v_gene: TRBV7-2; d_gene: TRBD2; abundance: NA; j_gene: TRBJ2-3
CDR3nt: TGTGCCAGCAGCTTAGGCCGGCAGGGGGGCGCTTTCTTT; CDR3aa: CASSLGRQGGAFF; v_gene: TRBV7-2; d_gene: TRBD1; abundance: many; j_gene: TRBJ1-1
CDR3nt: TGCAGCGTGGTGCCAGGGTTTGGCACCGGGGAGCTGTTTTTT; CDR3aa: CSVVPGFGTGELFF; v_gene: TRBV29-1; d_gene: NA; abundance: many; j_gene: TRBJ2-2
CDR3nt: TGTGCCAACAGACTGACAGGCCTCCAAGAGACCCAGTACTTC; CDR3aa: CANRLTGLQETQYF; v_gene: TRBV12-3/TRBV12-4; d_gene: NA; abundance: NA; j_gene: TRBJ2-5
CDR3nt: TGTGCCAGCAGGCGGGACGGCACCGGGGAGCTGTTTTTT; CDR3aa: CASRRDGTGELFF; v_gene: TRBV6-1; d_gene: NA; abundance: many; j_gene: TRBJ2-2
CDR3nt: TGTGCCAGCTCACCACAGATCCGGACAGGGACCGGGGAGCTGTTTTTT; CDR3aa: CASSPQIRTGTGELFF; v_gene: TRBV18; d_gene: TRBD1; abundance: many; j_gene: TRBJ2-2
CDR3nt: TGTGCCAGCAGCTTTCTGGGGAACATTCAGTACTTC; CDR3aa: CASSFLGNIQYF; v_gene: TRBV7-2; d_gene: NA; abundance: many; j_gene: TRBJ2-4
CDR3nt: TGCAGCGTTGGACTCTCCACCCACAGGGGGTACGAGCAGTACTTC; CDR3aa: CSVGLSTHRGYEQYF; v_gene: TRBV29-1; d_gene: TRBD1; abundance: many; j_gene: TRBJ2-7
CDR3nt: TGTGCCAGCAGTTACTCTCGGACGGTGAACACTGAAGCTTTCTTT; CDR3aa: CASSYSRTVNTEAFF; v_gene: TRBV6-2/TRBV6-3; d_gene: NA; abundance: many; j_gene: TRBJ1-1
CDR3nt: TGTGCCAGCAGCATCACCGGACCGGGGGCCAGCCATGAGCAGTTCTTC; CDR3aa: CASSITGPGASHEQFF; v_gene: TRBV7-2; d_gene: NA; abundance: many; j_gene: TRBJ2-1
CDR3nt: TGTGCCAGCAGAGTTATCGGACTAGCGGGAGATGAGCAGTTCTTC; CDR3aa: CASRVIGLAGDEQFF; v_gene: TRBV6-2/TRBV6-3; d_gene: TRBD2; abundance: NA; j_gene: TRBJ2-1
CDR3nt: TGTGCCAGCAGTTTAGGGGATGAGCAGTTCTTC; CDR3aa: CASSLGDEQFF; v_gene: TRBV12-3/TRBV12-4; d_gene: NA; abundance: many; j_gene: TRBJ2-1
CDR3nt: TGCAGCGCCTTAGGGGGGGGCTCCTACGAGCAGTACTTC; CDR3aa: CSALGGGSYEQYF; v_gene: TRBV29-1; d_gene: NA; abundance: many; j_gene: TRBJ2-7
CDR3nt: TGTGCCAGCAGCCTTTTAAGCAGCGGTATCACCGGGGAGCTGTTTTTT; CDR3aa: CASSLLSSGITGELFF; v_gene: TRBV11-2; d_gene: NA; abundance: few; j_gene: TRBJ2-2
CDR3nt: TGTGCCAGCAGTACCCGACAGTTTGAAGCTTTCTTT; CDR3aa: CASSTRQFEAFF; v_gene: TRBV12-3/TRBV12-4; d_gene: NA; abundance: many; j_gene: TRBJ1-1
CDR3nt: TGTGCCATCAGTGAGTCGGCGGGAGGCTCCTACAATGAGCAGTTCTTC; CDR3aa: CAISESAGGSYNEQFF; v_gene: TRBV10-3; d_gene: TRBD2; abundance: many; j_gene: TRBJ2-1
CDR3nt: TGTGCCAGCAGTTCCGGGCCCGACGTCAACATTCAGTACTTC; CDR3aa: CASSSGPDVNIQYF; v_gene: TRBV6-2/TRBV6-3; d_gene: NA; abundance: many; j_gene: TRBJ2-4
CDR3nt: TGCGCCAGCAGCCAACGGGGGCTGAATGAGCAGTTCTTC; CDR3aa: CASSQRGLNEQFF; v_gene: TRBV4-1; d_gene: NA; abundance: many; j_gene: TRBJ2-1
CDR3nt: TGTGCCATCAGTGACGGGCCCGCCTCGGGCGCAGATACGCAGTATTTT; CDR3aa: CAISDGPASGADTQYF; v_gene: TRBV10-3; d_gene: NA; abundance: many; j_gene: TRBJ2-3
CDR3nt: TGTGCCAGCAGTTCCAACCCCTACGAGCAGTACTTC; CDR3aa: CASSSNPYEQYF; v_gene: TRBV12-3/TRBV12-4; d_gene: NA; abundance: few; j_gene: TRBJ2-7
CDR3nt: TGTGCCAGCAAAGGGACAGGGTCATACACTGAAGCTTTCTTT; CDR3aa: CASKGTGSYTEAFF; v_gene: TRBV11-2; d_gene: TRBD1; abundance: many; j_gene: TRBJ1-1
CDR3nt: TGTGCCAGCAGCTTAACCCCTAGCGGGAGGGCCGAAGGCGAGCAGTACTTC; CDR3aa: CASSLTPSGRAEGEQYF; v_gene: TRBV7-2; d_gene: TRBD2; abundance: few; j_gene: TRBJ2-7
CDR3nt: TGCGCCAGCAGCTTCGTTGCAGGGTCCTACGAGCAGTACTTC; CDR3aa: CASSFVAGSYEQYF; v_gene: TRBV5-1; d_gene: NA; abundance: many; j_gene: TRBJ2-7
CDR3nt: TGTGCCAGCAGCCGGCAGACTAGCGGGAGCGGCACAGATACGCAGTATTTT; CDR3aa: CASSRQTSGSGTDTQYF; v_gene: TRBV7-2; d_gene: TRBD2; abundance: many; j_gene: TRBJ2-3